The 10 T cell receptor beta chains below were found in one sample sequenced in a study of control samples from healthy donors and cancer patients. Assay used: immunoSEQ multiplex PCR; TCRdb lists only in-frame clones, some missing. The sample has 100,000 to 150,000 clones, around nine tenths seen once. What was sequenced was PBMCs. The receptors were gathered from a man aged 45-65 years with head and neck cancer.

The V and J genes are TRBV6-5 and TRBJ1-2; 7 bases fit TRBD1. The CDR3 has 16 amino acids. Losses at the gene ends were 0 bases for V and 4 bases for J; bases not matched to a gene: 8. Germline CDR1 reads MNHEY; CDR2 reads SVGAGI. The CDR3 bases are TGTGCCAGCAGTTACTCCGGGACAGAAACTTTCTATGGCTACACCTTC. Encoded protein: CASSYSGTETFYGYTF.

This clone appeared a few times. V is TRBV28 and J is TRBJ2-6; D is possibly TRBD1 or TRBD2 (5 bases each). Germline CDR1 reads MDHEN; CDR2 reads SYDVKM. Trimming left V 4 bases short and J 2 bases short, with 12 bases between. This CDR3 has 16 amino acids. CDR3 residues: CASSSPGTAGANVLTF. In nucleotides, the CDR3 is TGTGCCAGCAGTTCCCCAGGGACGGCTGGGGCCAACGTCCTGACTTTC.

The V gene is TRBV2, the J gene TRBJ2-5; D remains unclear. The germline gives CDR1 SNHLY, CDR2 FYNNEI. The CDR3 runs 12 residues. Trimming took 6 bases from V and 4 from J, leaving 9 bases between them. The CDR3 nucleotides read TGTGCCAGCAGGCACTGGGGAGAGACCCAGTACTTC. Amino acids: CASRHWGETQYF.

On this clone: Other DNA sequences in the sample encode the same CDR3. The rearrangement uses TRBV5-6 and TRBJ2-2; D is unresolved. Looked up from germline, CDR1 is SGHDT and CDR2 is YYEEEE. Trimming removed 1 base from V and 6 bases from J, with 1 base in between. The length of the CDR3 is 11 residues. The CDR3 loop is CASSLSGELFF. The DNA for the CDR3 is TGTGCCAGCAGCTTGTCCGGGGAGCTGTTTTTT. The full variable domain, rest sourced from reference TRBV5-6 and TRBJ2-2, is DAGVTQSPTHLIKTRGQQVTLRCSPKSGHDTVSWYQQALGQGPQFIFQYYEEEERQRGNFPDRFSGHQFPNYSSELNVNALLLGDSALYLCASSLSGELFFGEGSRLTVL.

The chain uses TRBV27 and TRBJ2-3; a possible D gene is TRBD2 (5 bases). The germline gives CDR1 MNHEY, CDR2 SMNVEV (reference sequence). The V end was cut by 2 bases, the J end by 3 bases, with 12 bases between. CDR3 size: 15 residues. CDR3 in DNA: TGTGCCAGCAGTTTAGGTGGGAGTACGACAGATACGCAGTATTTT. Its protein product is CASSLGGSTTDTQYF.

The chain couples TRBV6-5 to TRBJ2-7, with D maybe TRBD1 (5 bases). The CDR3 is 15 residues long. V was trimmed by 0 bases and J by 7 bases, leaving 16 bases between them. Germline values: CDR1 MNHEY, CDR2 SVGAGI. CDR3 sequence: CASSYSSGIKGEQYF. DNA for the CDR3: TGTGCCAGCAGTTACTCCTCGGGTATTAAGGGGGAGCAGTACTTC.

The CDR3 protein is CASSQATSDPREQYF. CDR3 nucleotides: TGCGCCAGCAGCCAAGCAACTAGCGATCCGAGAGAGCAGTACTTC. The rearrangement joins TRBV4-1 to TRBJ2-7; 7 positions agree with TRBD2. The CDR3 length is 15 residues. J was trimmed by 7 bases and V by 1 base; bases with no gene match: 10. In germline, CDR1 is MGHRA, CDR2 YSYEKL.

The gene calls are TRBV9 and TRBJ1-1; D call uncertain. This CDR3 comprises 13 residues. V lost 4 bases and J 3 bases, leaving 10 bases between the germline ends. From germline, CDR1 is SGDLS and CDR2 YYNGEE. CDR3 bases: TGTGCCAGCAGCCCTAGGGAGTACACTGAAGCTTTCTTT. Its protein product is CASSPREYTEAFF.

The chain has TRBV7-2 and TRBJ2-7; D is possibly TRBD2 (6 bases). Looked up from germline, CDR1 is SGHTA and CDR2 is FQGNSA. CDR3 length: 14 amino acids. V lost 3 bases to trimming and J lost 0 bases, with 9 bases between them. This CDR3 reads CASSLDYRSYEQYF. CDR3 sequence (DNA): TGTGCCAGCAGCTTGGACTACCGCTCCTACGAGCAGTACTTC.

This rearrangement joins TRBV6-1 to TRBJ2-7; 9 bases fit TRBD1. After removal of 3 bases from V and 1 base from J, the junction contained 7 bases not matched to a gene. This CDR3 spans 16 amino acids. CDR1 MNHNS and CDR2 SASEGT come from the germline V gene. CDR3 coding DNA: TGTGCCAGCAGTGAGGGGGTGGGACAGGGTTCCTACGAGCAGTACTTC. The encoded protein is CASSEGVGQGSYEQYF.